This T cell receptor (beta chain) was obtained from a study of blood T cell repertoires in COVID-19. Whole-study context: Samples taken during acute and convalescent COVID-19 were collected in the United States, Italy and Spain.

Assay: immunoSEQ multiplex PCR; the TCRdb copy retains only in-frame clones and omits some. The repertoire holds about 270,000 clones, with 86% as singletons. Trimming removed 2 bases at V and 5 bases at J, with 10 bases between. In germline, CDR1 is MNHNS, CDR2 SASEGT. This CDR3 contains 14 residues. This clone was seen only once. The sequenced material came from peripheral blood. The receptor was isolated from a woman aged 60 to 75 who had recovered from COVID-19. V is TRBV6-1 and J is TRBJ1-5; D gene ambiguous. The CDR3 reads CASSEMWGDQPQHF. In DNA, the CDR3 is TGTGCCAGCAGTGAAATGTGGGGAGATCAGCCCCAGCATTTT.